These 23 T cell receptor beta chains originate from one sample sequenced in a study of T cells in Graves' hyperthyroidism and ophthalmopathy. Amplified regions were TCR beta CDR3 sequences from RNA transcripts. Initially, a first-round RT-PCR of the TCR CDR3 employed the HTBI primer set. Via MiXCR, TCRdb re-called the multiplex PCR reads, giving one row per CDR3 protein. The sample has hundreds of thousands of distinct CDR3 sequences, 45% seen once. The material sequenced was peripheral blood or thyroid tissue (not recorded which). The source is an adult man with Graves' disease, either hyperthyroidism or ophthalmopathy (not recorded which).

The chain couples TRBV15 to TRBJ1-3; D remains unclear. Germline CDR1 and CDR2: LNHNV and YYDKDF (reference sequence). The CDR3 totals 18 residues. The V gene lost 3 bases and the J gene lost 0 bases, with 18 bases spanning the gap. In DNA form, the CDR3 reads TGTGCCACCAGCAGCCGATTAATCGGACTGAACTCTGGAAACACCATATATTTT. This gives the protein CATSSRLIGLNSGNTIYF.

This sequence joins TRBV20-1 and TRBJ1-6; 10 nucleotides line up with TRBD1. Germline CDR1 DFQATT, CDR2 SNEGSKA (reference sequence). The CDR3 consists of 14 residues. J lost 10 bases, V lost 6 bases, and 9 bases had no gene match. CDR3: CSAYSGQGSSPLHF. The CDR3 DNA reads as TGCAGTGCGTACTCGGGACAGGGGTCCTCACCCCTCCACTTT.

The rearrangement joins TRBV20-1 to TRBJ2-7, with D possibly matching TRBD2 (5 bases). The germline V and J ends were trimmed by 8 bases and 7 bases, with 15 bases remaining between them. The length of the CDR3 is 11 residues. CDR1 and CDR2 from the germline V gene are DFQATT and SNEGSKA (reference sequence). CDR3 coding DNA: TGCAGTCCACTAGAGACCAATGAGCAGTACTTC. Translated: CSPLETNEQYF.

There are a few counts of this clonotype. The chain joins TRBV11-2 to TRBJ2-7; the match to TRBD1 covers 8 bases. Germline V lookup: CDR1 SGHAT, CDR2 FQNNGV. The V gene end was trimmed by 4 bases and the J gene end by 6 bases; junction bases not matched to a gene: 2. The CDR3 spans 12 residues. CDR3 nucleotides: TGTGCCAGCAGCTCTACAGGGGGCGAGCAGTACTTC. Amino acid sequence: CASSSTGGEQYF. The full variable domain, rest sourced from reference TRBV11-2 and TRBJ2-7, is EAGVAQSPRYKIIEKRQSVAFWCNPISGHATLYWYQQILGQGPKLLIQFQNNGVVDDSQLPKDRFSAERLKGVDSTLKIQPAKLEDSAVYLCASSSTGGEQYFGPGTRLTVT.

The chain employs TRBV10-1 and TRBJ2-5; 14 positions agree with TRBD2. From germline, CDR1 is WNHNN and CDR2 SYGVQD (reference sequence). Trimming took 3 bases from V and 2 from J; bases not matched to a gene: 5. The CDR3 has 17 residues. The CDR3 region is CASSDQGLAGEQETQYF. In nucleotides, the CDR3 is TGCGCCAGCAGTGACCAGGGACTAGCGGGGGAACAAGAGACCCAGTACTTC.

V usage is TRBV20-1 and J usage is TRBJ1-6, with 10 bases fitting TRBD1. The CDR3 length is 13 residues. CDR1 and CDR2 from the germline V gene are DFQATT and SNEGSKA (reference sequence). CDR3 amino acids: CSVDRGHNSPLHF. CDR3 nucleotides: TGCAGCGTTGACAGGGGGCATAATTCACCCCTCCACTTT.

The rearrangement links TRBV20-1 to TRBJ1-1, with D unresolved. V lost 4 bases and J 1 base, leaving 7 bases between the germline ends. CDR3 length: 12 residues. Germline CDR1 is DFQATT and CDR2 is SNEGSKA (reference sequence). CDR3 protein: CSAILANTEAFF. For the CDR3, the DNA is TGCAGTGCTATTCTAGCGAACACTGAAGCTTTCTTT.

V is TRBV7-2 and J is TRBJ2-7, with 11 bases matching TRBD1. Germline trimming cut 6 bases from V and 3 bases from J; bases unmatched to any gene: 10. The V gene's germline CDR1 is SGHTA and CDR2 FQGNSA. The CDR3 sequence is 16 residues long. Here the CDR3 reads CASSDDRDRGDYEQYF. CDR3 DNA: TGTGCCAGCAGTGACGACCGGGACAGGGGGGACTACGAGCAGTACTTC.

This chain connects TRBV20-1 to TRBJ2-2, with D perhaps TRBD2 (5 bases). This CDR3 is 14 amino acids long. Germline V gene sequence: CDR1 DFQATT, CDR2 SNEGSKA (reference sequence). The CDR3 sequence is CSVEADSNTGELFF. In DNA form, the CDR3 reads TGCAGCGTTGAAGCGGATTCGAACACCGGGGAGCTGTTTTTT.

Ten or more counts support this clonotype. This chain links TRBV7-2 with TRBJ1-5; D is unresolved. From germline, CDR1 is SGHTA and CDR2 FQGNSA. Trimming stripped 5 bases from V and 0 bases from J, with 8 bases between. The CDR3 is 14 residues long. The CDR3 here is CASSHYPSNQPQHF. The CDR3 DNA is TGTGCCAGCAGCCATTACCCTAGCAATCAGCCCCAGCATTTT.

The rearrangement joins TRBV29-1 to TRBJ2-1; 8 bases line up with TRBD1. This CDR3 region has 11 residues. The ends lost 7 bases at V and 7 bases at J; junction bases unmatched: 3. The germline CDR1 and CDR2 sequences are SQVTM and ANQGSEA. The CDR3, as DNA: TGCAGCGGAAGACAGGGGAATGAGCAGTTCTTC. It specifies CSGRQGNEQFF.

V is TRBV27 and J is TRBJ1-3; perhaps TRBD1 as D (5 bases). CDR1 is MNHEY and CDR2 is SMNVEV in the germline V gene (reference sequence). V lost 8 bases, J lost 0 bases, and 8 bases lay in between. This CDR3 is 13 amino acids long. CDR3 nucleotide sequence: TGTGCCAGCCAGGGAAGCTCTGGAAACACCATATATTTT. This codes for CASQGSSGNTIYF.

This clonotype was observed a few times. V gene TRBV6-5 combines with J gene TRBJ1-3; D is unclear. The CDR3 consists of 12 residues. CDR1 and CDR2 (germline): MNHEY, SVGAGI. Deletions cut 5 bases from V and 8 bases from J, with 10 bases between. CDR3 sequence reads: CASSENQDTIYF. The CDR3 region has the DNA TGTGCCAGCAGTGAAAATCAGGACACCATATATTTT.

The CDR3 sequence: CSAQPVYGYTF. The CDR3 DNA sequence: TGCAGTGCTCAACCAGTATATGGCTACACCTTC. V usage is TRBV20-1 and J usage is TRBJ1-2; D is ambiguous. Per the germline V gene, CDR1 is DFQATT and CDR2 is SNEGSKA (reference sequence). The CDR3 is 11 residues long. V was trimmed by 5 bases and J by 5 bases, leaving 9 bases between them.

This clonotype occurred a few times. The rearrangement joins TRBV19 to TRBJ1-5; D is unclear. CDR1 is LNHDA, CDR2 SQIVND, per germline (reference sequence). The CDR3 extends over 14 amino acids. The ends were cut back, 5 bases at V and 7 bases at J, with 15 bases in the middle. CDR3 sequence (DNA): TGTGCCAGTAGTCCCCTTATGGAGGAACAGCCCCAGCATTTT. It translates to CASSPLMEEQPQHF.

The rearrangement uses TRBV20-1 and TRBJ1-6; D remains unclear. This CDR3 is 14 amino acids long. Trimming removed 4 bases from V and 9 bases from J, with 16 bases in between. CDR1 and CDR2 (germline): DFQATT, SNEGSKA (reference sequence). CDR3 sequence reads: CSAKGGSTGSPLHF. The CDR3 nucleotides read TGCAGTGCTAAAGGCGGGAGCACGGGTTCACCCCTCCACTTT.

The rearrangement links TRBV11-1 to TRBJ2-5, with 10 bases fitting TRBD2. The CDR3 has 13 amino acids. V trimming: 6 bases; J trimming: 10 bases; junction bases outside the gene matches: 8. CDR1 is SGHAT and CDR2 is FQDESV in the germline V gene (reference sequence). The CDR3 bases are TGTGCCAGCAGTCTGACGGCTAGCGGGAGCCAGTACTTC. It codes for CASSLTASGSQYF.

This clonotype was detected a few times. This rearrangement joins TRBV10-3 to TRBJ2-2, with D perhaps matching TRBD2 (6 bases). V shed 9 bases and J shed 4 bases, with 15 bases lying between them. Germline loops: CDR1 ENHRY, CDR2 SYGVKD. The CDR3 is made up of 14 amino acids. CDR3 DNA sequence: TGTGCCATAGGCCCGGGAGCGTTCACCGGGGAGCTGTTTTTT. Translated: CAIGPGAFTGELFF.

The V and J genes are TRBV15 and TRBJ1-6, with 9 bases fitting TRBD1. CDR1 is LNHNV and CDR2 is YYDKDF in the germline V gene (reference sequence). Losses at the gene ends were 1 base for V and 10 bases for J; bases not matched to a gene: 5. The CDR3 totals 15 residues. As DNA, the CDR3 is TGTGCCACCAGCAGAGGGGACAGGGCCTCGTCACCCCTCCACTTT. It is translated as CATSRGDRASSPLHF.

The chain employs TRBV12-5 and TRBJ1-2; no firm D call. Germline V gene sequence: CDR1 LGHNT, CDR2 FRNRAP. There are 12 residues in the CDR3. V lost 9 bases to trimming and J lost 0 bases, with 8 bases between them. For the CDR3, the DNA is TGTGCTAGGACAACAGCTAACTATGGCTACACCTTC. Protein sequence: CARTTANYGYTF. Together with reference TRBV12-5 and TRBJ1-2, the CDR3 gives the full variable domain: DARVTQTPRHKVTEMGQEVTMRCQPILGHNTVFWYRQTMMQGLELLAYFRNRAPLDDSGMPKDRFSAEMPDATLATLKIQPSEPRDSAVYFCARTTANYGYTFGSGTRLTVV.

This sequence joins TRBV10-2 and TRBJ1-1; D remains unclear. Germline V lookup: CDR1 WSHSY, CDR2 SAAADI. V gave up 4 bases and J gave up 4 bases, with 10 bases separating them. This CDR3 has 13 residues. CDR3 DNA: TGCGCCAGCAGTGGACCTGCGGGCACTGAAGCTTTCTTT. It yields the protein CASSGPAGTEAFF.

V usage is TRBV5-6 and J usage is TRBJ1-4; the match to TRBD1 covers 10 bases. The germline gives CDR1 SGHDT, CDR2 YYEEEE. The junction had 6 bases not matched to a gene; V was cut back by 4 bases and J by 6 bases. The CDR3 is made up of 15 amino acids. The CDR3 sequence is CASSRGQGIYEKLFF. CDR3 DNA: TGTGCCAGCAGCCGGGGACAGGGGATATATGAAAAACTGTTTTTT.

This clonotype was observed a single time. The chain joins TRBV20-1 to TRBJ2-7; 11 nucleotides match TRBD1. The V gene's germline CDR1 is DFQATT and CDR2 SNEGSKA (reference sequence). CDR3 size: 13 residues. V lost 6 bases, J lost 5 bases, and 6 bases stayed unmatched. CDR3 sequence reads: CSAVADRGHEQYF. In DNA, the CDR3 is TGCAGTGCCGTAGCGGACAGGGGGCACGAGCAGTACTTC.